Presented here are 22 T cell receptor beta chains from one specimen sequenced in a study of blood T cells in healthy people across ages. Sample-barcoded 5' priming and a J-beta primer mix drove a second PCR of roughly 7 to 11 cycles. TCRdb re-called the 5' RACE reads with MiXCR, one entry per CDR3 protein. The data show about 830,000 distinct CDR3 sequences, with approximately 65% seen just once and 28% held by the top ten. Sequenced material: blood. These TCRs come from a young man in good health.

V is TRBV5-1 and J is TRBJ2-4, with a possible D match to TRBD2 (6 bases). The last part of the DNA fits TRBJ2-5 better; the J call may be wrong. The CDR3 runs 15 residues. The germline gives CDR1 SGHRS, CDR2 YFSETQ. CDR3 amino acids: CASSPRLGAGETQYF. The CDR3 nucleotides are TGCGCCAGCAGCCCCCGACTAGGGGCGGGTGAGACCCAGTACTTC.

This clonotype has more than one count but fewer than ten. This chain links TRBV3-1 with TRBJ2-5; a possible D gene is TRBD1 (6 bases). Germline V gene sequence: CDR1 LGHDT, CDR2 YNNKEL (reference sequence). This CDR3 region has 16 residues. V was trimmed by 4 bases and J by 3 bases, leaving 18 bases between them. This chain's CDR3 is CASSPNGGQGKETQYF. CDR3 DNA: TGTGCCAGCAGCCCCAATGGTGGGCAGGGGAAAGAGACCCAGTACTTC.

V gene TRBV7-6 combines with J gene TRBJ2-7; the D is unclear. CDR3 length equals 13 residues. V gave up 5 bases and J gave up 3 bases, with 11 bases separating them. Per the germline V gene, CDR1 is SGHVS and CDR2 is FNYEAQ. The CDR3 region is CASSPDIVYEQYF. DNA of the CDR3: TGTGCCAGCAGCCCCGACATCGTCTACGAGCAGTACTTC.

This chain connects TRBV7-2 to TRBJ2-7, with TRBD1 identical over 8 bases. This CDR3 spans 14 amino acids. The ends lost 5 bases at V and 2 bases at J; junction bases unmatched: 5. Per the germline V gene, CDR1 is SGHTA and CDR2 is FQGNSA. CDR3 DNA: TGTGCCAGCAGCGACGGGACAGGCGCCTACGAGCAGTACTTC. Translating gives CASSDGTGAYEQYF.

V usage is TRBV5-1 and J usage is TRBJ2-5; D is undetermined. Near its end, the DNA agrees better with TRBJ2-7, so the J call may be wrong. CDR1 is SGHRS, CDR2 YFSETQ, per germline. The CDR3 runs to 15 residues. The CDR3 region has the DNA TGCGCCAGCAGCTTGGGCGACACCGTTGGCTACGAGCAGTACTTC. Amino acids: CASSLGDTVGYEQYF.

The chain is built from TRBV21-1 and TRBJ1-1; whether TRBD1, the table's D call, matches the DNA was not checked. TRBV21-1 is tagged as a pseudogene. The CDR3 has 18 residues. CDR3 region: CASSKRQAAGVMNTEAFF. The DNA for the CDR3 is TGTGCCAGCAGCAAACGACAGGCGGCCGGAGTTATGAACACTGAAGCTTTCTTT.

This chain joins TRBV12-3 or TRBV12-4 and TRBJ2-3; TRBD1 matches 7 bases. The V and J ends lost 7 bases and 10 bases, in that order; junction bases with no gene match: 5. There are 11 residues in the CDR3. CDR3 protein: CASTRGGSQYF. For the CDR3, the DNA is TGTGCCAGCACCCGAGGGGGCTCGCAGTATTTT.

V is TRBV24-1 and J is TRBJ2-5; D assignment may be TRBD1 or TRBD2 (5 bases each). Per the germline V gene, CDR1 is KGHDR and CDR2 is SFDVKD. There are 14 residues in the CDR3. Trimming took 9 bases from V and 2 from J, leaving 15 bases between them. CDR3 loop: CATGPGRNQETQYF. CDR3 sequence (DNA): TGTGCCACCGGTCCGGGACGGAATCAAGAGACCCAGTACTTC.

V usage is TRBV12-3 or TRBV12-4 and J usage is TRBJ1-4; D remains ambiguous. Between the trimmed V and J ends, which lost 3 bases and 8 bases, there was a span of 13 bases. The CDR3 contains 14 residues. The CDR3 DNA is TGTGCCAGCAGTTTCCTCGGAGGAGGGGAAAAACTGTTTTTT. Its protein product is CASSFLGGGEKLFF.

This clonotype came up a few times. The chain recombines TRBV12-3 or TRBV12-4 with TRBJ2-5; D ambiguous. The CDR3 runs 16 residues. Trimming cost V 3 bases and J 5 bases, with 19 bases left between them. CDR3 protein: CASSFWETGDLETQYF. Here the CDR3 DNA reads TGTGCCAGCAGTTTCTGGGAAACCGGAGACCTGGAGACCCAGTACTTC.

V gene TRBV7-8 combines with J gene TRBJ1-2; D is undetermined. Between the trimmed V and J ends, which lost 5 bases and 3 bases, there was a span of 10 bases. Germline CDR1 reads SGHVS; CDR2 reads FQNEAQ. The CDR3 loop spans 13 amino acids. The CDR3 nucleotides are TGTGCCAGCAGCCAACATCAAGACTATGGCTACACCTTC. Its translation: CASSQHQDYGYTF.

The chain combines TRBV6-2 or TRBV6-3 with TRBJ2-3, with 7 bases lining up with TRBD2. The CDR3 loop spans 16 amino acids. The V gene's germline CDR1 is MNHEY and CDR2 SVGEGT. V lost 0 bases, J lost 6 bases, and 9 bases stayed unmatched. CDR3 amino acids: CASSYSSSGAFDTQYF. CDR3 DNA sequence: TGTGCCAGCAGTTACTCTTCTAGCGGTGCGTTTGATACGCAGTATTTT.

This clonotype has only a few counts. V and J are TRBV4-3 and TRBJ2-7; 8 nucleotides align to TRBD1. The J call is in doubt because the DNA end fits TRBJ2-5 better. CDR1 and CDR2 (germline): LGHNA, YSLEER. CDR3 length: 14 amino acids. The CDR3: CASSQGQEGETQYF. In nucleotides, the CDR3 is TGCGCCAGCAGCCAGGGACAGGAAGGGGAGACCCAGTACTTC.

This chain links TRBV2 with TRBJ2-7; TRBD1 matches 8 bases. The trim removed 5 bases at V and 3 bases at J, leaving 9 bases unmatched. Germline V lookup: CDR1 SNHLY, CDR2 FYNNEI. The CDR3 covers 15 residues. The CDR3 is CASSTPGQVLYEQYF. In nucleotides, the CDR3 is TGTGCCAGCAGTACCCCGGGACAGGTCCTCTACGAGCAGTACTTC.

This chain links TRBV12-3 or TRBV12-4 with TRBJ1-1, with a tentative D call TRBD1 (5 bases). With 6 bases removed from V and 8 bases from J, the gap between germline ends came to 13 bases. The CDR3 extends over 12 amino acids. The CDR3 DNA reads as TGTGCCAGCAGCATTGGGAACAGGGAAGCTTTCTTT. This sequence encodes CASSIGNREAFF.

V usage is TRBV7-2 and J usage is TRBJ1-2; D gene ambiguous. CDR3 length: 14 residues. The germline V and J ends were trimmed by 1 base and 1 base, with 7 bases remaining between them. The V gene's germline CDR1 is SGHTA and CDR2 FQGNSA. The CDR3 nucleotides are TGTGCCAGCAGCTTAGAAAACTTTAACTATGGCTACACCTTC. Translating gives CASSLENFNYGYTF.

The rearrangement joins TRBV6-5 to TRBJ2-2, with a tentative D call TRBD1 (6 bases). CDR3 size: 15 residues. Trimming stripped 4 bases from V and 0 bases from J, with 9 bases between. Germline V CDR1 and CDR2: MNHEY, SVGAGI. The CDR3 nucleotides are TGTGCCAGCAGTTTCAGACAGGCGAACACCGGGGAGCTGTTTTTT. Translated: CASSFRQANTGELFF.

This clonotype was counted only a few times. Here the CDR3 reads CASDDGPGFSNYGYTF. The CDR3 DNA is TGTGCCAGCGACGACGGGCCGGGGTTCAGTAACTATGGCTACACCTTC. The chain combines TRBV5-5 with TRBJ1-2, with D unclear. The CDR3 runs to 16 residues. Germline V gene sequence: CDR1 SGHKS, CDR2 YYEKEE (reference sequence). The ends were cut back, 7 bases at V and 1 base at J, with 20 bases in the middle. Looking up the rest from reference TRBV5-5 and TRBJ1-2 gives the full variable domain: DAGVTQSPTHLIKTRGQQVTLRCSPISGHKSVSWYQQVLGQGPQFIFQYYEKEERGRGNFPDRFSARQFPNYSSELNVNALLLGDSALYLCASDDGPGFSNYGYTFGSGTRLTVV.

The rearrangement uses TRBV6-2 or TRBV6-3 and TRBJ2-1; D ambiguous. Germline V gene sequence: CDR1 MNHEY, CDR2 SVGEGT. V lost 6 bases to trimming and J lost 2 bases, with 20 bases between them. This CDR3 region has 17 residues. CDR3 coding DNA: TGTGCCAGCAGCTTGGGGTCGGCTCGCCTCACCTACAATGAGCAGTTCTTC. Translation: CASSLGSARLTYNEQFF.

This chain uses TRBV7-2 with TRBJ2-5; TRBD2 aligns across 12 bases. CDR1 SGHTA and CDR2 FQGNSA come from the germline V gene. The CDR3 is 17 amino acids. Unmatched junction bases numbered 13, after V lost 3 bases and J lost 8 bases. CDR3 in amino acids: CASSFLAGGRAQVTQYF. The CDR3 DNA reads as TGTGCCAGCAGCTTTCTAGCGGGGGGGCGGGCCCAAGTTACCCAGTACTTC.

This chain connects TRBV29-1 to TRBJ1-2; 7 nucleotides align to TRBD1. V lost 7 bases and J lost 4; bases outside the gene matches: 6. CDR3 size: 12 residues. Germline V gene lookup returns CDR1 SQVTM and CDR2 ANQGSEA. CDR3: CSARTGSYGYTF. CDR3 DNA sequence: TGCAGCGCCAGGACAGGATCCTATGGCTACACCTTC.

This clonotype has more than one count but fewer than ten. J is TRBJ2-5 and V is TRBV20-1, with TRBD2 matching over 13 bases. After removal of 4 bases from V and 11 bases from J, the junction contained 22 bases not matched to a gene. Germline assignment: CDR1 DFQATT and CDR2 SNEGSKA (reference sequence). The CDR3 has 18 amino acids. For the CDR3, the DNA is TGCAGTGCTACCGTTCGCCCGACTAGCGGGAGGCTCTACAATGAGCAGTACTTC. It encodes CSATVRPTSGRLYNEQYF.